The 8 T cell receptor beta chains reported below all come from one sample, sequenced in a study of T cells in Graves' hyperthyroidism and ophthalmopathy. Researchers took RNA transcripts and amplified the TCR beta CDR3 regions from them. Primed by the HTBI set, a first-round RT-PCR was run on the TCR CDR3. TCRdb analysed the multiplex PCR reads with MiXCR anew, one entry per CDR3 protein. Among over 500,000 distinct CDR3 sequences listed, around 15% were seen once. Sequencing used blood. These receptors came from a woman in her forties with Graves' hyperthyroidism.

This clonotype was picked up many times. The genes are TRBV3-1 and TRBJ1-5; D perhaps matches TRBD1 (6 bases). The CDR3 has 15 residues. Looked up from germline, CDR1 is LGHDT and CDR2 is YNNKEL (reference sequence). V was trimmed by 5 bases and J by 0 bases, leaving 11 bases between them. Written as DNA, the CDR3 is TGTGCCAGCAGCTCGCAGGGGTATAGCAATCAGCCCCAGCATTTT. This gives the protein CASSSQGYSNQPQHF.

The rearrangement uses TRBV7-2 and TRBJ1-1; unclear D gene. The CDR3 spans 14 residues. Germline-derived CDR1 and CDR2 are SGHTA and FQGNSA. V shed 2 bases and J shed 1 base, with 8 bases lying between them. The DNA for the CDR3 is TGTGCCAGCAGCTTACACGCAGGGAACACTGAAGCTTTCTTT. It codes for CASSLHAGNTEAFF.

The chain is built from TRBV29-1 and TRBJ2-3; tentatively, D is TRBD1 or TRBD2 (5 bases each). Trimming took 2 bases from V and 2 from J, leaving 17 bases between them. CDR3 size: 16 residues. The V gene's germline CDR1 is SQVTM and CDR2 ANQGSEA. CDR3 in DNA: TGCAGCGTTGAACATAAGGATCAGGGACCCACAGATACGCAGTATTTT. Its protein product is CSVEHKDQGPTDTQYF.

This clonotype occurred many times. The CDR3 DNA reads TGCGCCAGCAGCCCGACTAGTGGGCAAAGGGATACGCAGTATTTT. Its translation is CASSPTSGQRDTQYF. The chain links TRBV5-1 to TRBJ2-3; D is possibly TRBD2 (6 bases). V shed 4 bases and J shed 6 bases, with 18 bases lying between them. CDR1 is SGHRS, CDR2 YFSETQ, per germline. This CDR3 contains 15 residues.

There are many counts of this clonotype. This chain links TRBV5-4 with TRBJ2-7; perhaps TRBD2 as D (6 bases). The CDR3 runs to 15 residues. Looked up from germline, CDR1 is SGHNT and CDR2 is YYREEE (reference sequence). V was trimmed by 4 bases and J by 0 bases, leaving 14 bases between them. The CDR3 DNA is TGTGCCAGCAGCCACGGACGGGGGAGCTCCTACGAGCAGTACTTC. It codes for CASSHGRGSSYEQYF.

There are a few counts of this clonotype. The chain links TRBV28 to TRBJ2-5; no clear D. CDR1 MDHEN and CDR2 SYDVKM come from the germline V gene. V was trimmed by 3 bases and J by 5 bases, leaving 16 bases between them. The CDR3 runs 15 residues. In nucleotides, the CDR3 is TGTGCCAGCAGTTTGGCCGCGGCAGGCCCGGAGACCCAGTACTTC. It translates to CASSLAAAGPETQYF.

This clonotype has a count of ten or more. The V and J genes are TRBV20-1 and TRBJ2-1; 9 bases map to TRBD2. Germline assignment: CDR1 DFQATT and CDR2 SNEGSKA (reference sequence). The V gene end was trimmed by 7 bases and the J gene end by 4 bases; junction bases not matched to a gene: 11. The CDR3 is 15 amino acids. The CDR3 DNA is TGCAGTGTCGAGCTCCTAGCGGGAAGTTACAATGAGCAGTTCTTC. It is translated as CSVELLAGSYNEQFF.

This clonotype was seen many times. The chain carries TRBV28 and TRBJ2-7; 9 bases align to TRBD1. Trimming at V came to 4 bases and at J to 2 bases, leaving 6 bases not matched to a gene. Germline CDR1 MDHEN, CDR2 SYDVKM. CDR3 size: 15 residues. The CDR3 nucleotides read TGTGCCAGCAGTTCCCCGGGACAGGGCACCTACGAGCAGTACTTC. This codes for CASSSPGQGTYEQYF.